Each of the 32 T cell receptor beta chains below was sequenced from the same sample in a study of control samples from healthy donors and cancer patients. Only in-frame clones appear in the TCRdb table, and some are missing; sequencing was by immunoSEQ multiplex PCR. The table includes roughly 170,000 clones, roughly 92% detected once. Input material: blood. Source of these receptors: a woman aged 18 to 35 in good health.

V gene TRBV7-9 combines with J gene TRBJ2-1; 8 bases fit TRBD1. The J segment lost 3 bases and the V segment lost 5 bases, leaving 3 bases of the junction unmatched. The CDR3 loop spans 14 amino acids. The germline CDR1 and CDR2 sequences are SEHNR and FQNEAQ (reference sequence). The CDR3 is CASSRQGNYNEQFF. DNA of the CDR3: TGTGCCAGCAGCCGACAGGGGAACTACAATGAGCAGTTCTTC.

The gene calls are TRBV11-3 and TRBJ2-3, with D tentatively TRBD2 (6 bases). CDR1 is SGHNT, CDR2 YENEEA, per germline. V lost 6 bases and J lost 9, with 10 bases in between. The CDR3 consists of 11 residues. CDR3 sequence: CASSLAYTQYF. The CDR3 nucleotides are TGTGCCAGCAGTCTAGCGTACACGCAGTATTTT.

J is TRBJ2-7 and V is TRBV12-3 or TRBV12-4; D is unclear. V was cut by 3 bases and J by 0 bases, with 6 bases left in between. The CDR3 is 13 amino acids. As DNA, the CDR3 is TGTGCCAGCAGTTTTGGGAACTCCTACGAGCAGTACTTC. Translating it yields CASSFGNSYEQYF.

CDR3 sequence (DNA): TGCGCCAGCAGCCAATTCCAGGGAGGATCAGGCACCGGGGAGCTGTTTTTT. Its protein is CASSQFQGGSGTGELFF. The chain carries TRBV4-1 and TRBJ2-2; D possibly corresponds to TRBD2 (6 bases). The CDR3 runs 17 residues. The germline CDR1 and CDR2 sequences are MGHRA and YSYEKL. The V end was cut by 2 bases, the J end by 4 bases, with 17 bases between.

The CDR3 region has the DNA TGTGCCAGCAACCCAATCCGGAGGGGGAGCGACAATGAGCAGTTCTTC. Its translation is CASNPIRRGSDNEQFF. This chain connects TRBV11-2 to TRBJ2-1; D assignment may be TRBD1 or TRBD2 (6 bases each). Trimming took 7 bases from V and 5 from J, leaving 21 bases between them. The germline gives CDR1 SGHAT, CDR2 FQNNGV. The CDR3 spans 16 residues.

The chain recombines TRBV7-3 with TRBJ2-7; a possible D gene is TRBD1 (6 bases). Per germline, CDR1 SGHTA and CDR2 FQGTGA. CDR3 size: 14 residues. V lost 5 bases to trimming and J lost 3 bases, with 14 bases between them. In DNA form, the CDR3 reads TGTGCCAGCAGCCTGACAGGAAGGGGCTACGAGCAGTACTTC. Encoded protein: CASSLTGRGYEQYF.

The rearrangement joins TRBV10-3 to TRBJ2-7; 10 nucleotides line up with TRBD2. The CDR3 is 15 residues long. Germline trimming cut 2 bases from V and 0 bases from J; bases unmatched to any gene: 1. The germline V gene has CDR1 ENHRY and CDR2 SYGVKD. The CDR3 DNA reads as TGTGCCATCAGTGAGAGGACTAGCGGCTCCTACGAGCAGTACTTC. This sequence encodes CAISERTSGSYEQYF.

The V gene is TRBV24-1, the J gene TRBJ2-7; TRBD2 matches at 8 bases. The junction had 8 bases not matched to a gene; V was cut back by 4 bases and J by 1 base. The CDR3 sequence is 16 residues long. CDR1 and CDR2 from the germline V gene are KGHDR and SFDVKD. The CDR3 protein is CATSETSGGMSYEQYF. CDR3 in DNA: TGTGCCACCAGTGAGACGAGCGGGGGAATGTCCTACGAGCAGTACTTC.

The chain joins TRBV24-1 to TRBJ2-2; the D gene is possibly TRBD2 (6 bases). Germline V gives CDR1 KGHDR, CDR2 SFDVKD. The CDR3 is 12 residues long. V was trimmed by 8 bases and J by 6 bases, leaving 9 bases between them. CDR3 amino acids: CATKEGAGELFF. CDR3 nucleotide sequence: TGTGCCACCAAGGAGGGCGCCGGGGAGCTGTTTTTT.

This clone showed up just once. The CDR3 is CASTDISGYEQYF. For the CDR3, the DNA is TGTGCCAGCACAGATATTAGCGGCTACGAGCAGTACTTC. The chain recombines TRBV6-5 with TRBJ2-7; D may be TRBD2 (6 bases). The V gene lost 7 bases and the J gene lost 3 bases, with 13 bases spanning the gap. The CDR3 sequence is 13 residues long. Germline V gene data show CDR1 as MNHEY and CDR2 as SVGAGI.

This CDR3 reads CASSLSPGQGNEQYF. The CDR3 DNA is TGTGCCAGCAGCTTATCTCCGGGACAGGGAAACGAGCAGTACTTC. The chain employs TRBV11-3 and TRBJ2-7, with 9 positions matching TRBD1. Germline trimming cut 2 bases from V and 5 bases from J; bases unmatched to any gene: 7. Germline V gives CDR1 SGHNT, CDR2 YENEEA. This CDR3 has 15 residues.

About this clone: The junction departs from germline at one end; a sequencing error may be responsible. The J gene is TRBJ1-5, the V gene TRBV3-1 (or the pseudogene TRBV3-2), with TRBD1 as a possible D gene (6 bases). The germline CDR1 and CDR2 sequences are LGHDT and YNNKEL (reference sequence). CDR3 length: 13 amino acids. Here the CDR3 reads CASSRQGSSQKNF. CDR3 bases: TGTGCCAGCAGCCGGCAGGGGTCTTCTCAAAAGAATTTT.

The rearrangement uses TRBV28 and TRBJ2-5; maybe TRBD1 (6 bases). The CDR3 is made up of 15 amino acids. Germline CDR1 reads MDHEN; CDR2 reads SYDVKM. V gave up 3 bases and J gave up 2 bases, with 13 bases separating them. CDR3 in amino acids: CASSLAGTTQETQYF. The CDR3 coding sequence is TGTGCCAGCAGTTTGGCCGGGACAACTCAAGAGACCCAGTACTTC.

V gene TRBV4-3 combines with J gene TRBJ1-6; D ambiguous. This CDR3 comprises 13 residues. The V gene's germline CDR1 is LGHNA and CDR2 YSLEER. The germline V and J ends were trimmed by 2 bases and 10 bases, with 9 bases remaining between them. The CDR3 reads CASSQMIESPLHF. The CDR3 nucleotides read TGCGCCAGCAGCCAAATGATAGAATCACCCCTCCACTTT.

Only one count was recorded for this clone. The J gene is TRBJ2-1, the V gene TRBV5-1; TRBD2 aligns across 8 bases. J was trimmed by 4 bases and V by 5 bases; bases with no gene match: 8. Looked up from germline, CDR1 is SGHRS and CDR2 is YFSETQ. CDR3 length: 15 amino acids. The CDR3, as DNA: TGCGCCAGCAGGCCTATAGCGGGACGGTACAATGAGCAGTTCTTC. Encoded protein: CASRPIAGRYNEQFF.

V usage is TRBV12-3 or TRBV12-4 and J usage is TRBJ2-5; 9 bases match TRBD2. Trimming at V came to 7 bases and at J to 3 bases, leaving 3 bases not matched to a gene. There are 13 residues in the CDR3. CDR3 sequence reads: CASMAGGKETQYF. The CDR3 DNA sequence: TGTGCCAGCATGGCGGGGGGGAAAGAGACCCAGTACTTC.

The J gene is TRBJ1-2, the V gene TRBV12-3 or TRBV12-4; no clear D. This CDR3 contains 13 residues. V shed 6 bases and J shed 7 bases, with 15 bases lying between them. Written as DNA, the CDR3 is TGTGCCAGCAGCCTTCTCGGAGGTCCTGGCTACACCTTC. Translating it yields CASSLLGGPGYTF.

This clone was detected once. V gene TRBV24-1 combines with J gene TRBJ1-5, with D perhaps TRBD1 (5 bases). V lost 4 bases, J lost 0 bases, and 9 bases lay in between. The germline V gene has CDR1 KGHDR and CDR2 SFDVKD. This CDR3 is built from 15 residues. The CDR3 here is CATSEGTNSNQPQHF. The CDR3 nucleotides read TGTGCCACCAGTGAAGGGACTAATAGCAATCAGCCCCAGCATTTT.

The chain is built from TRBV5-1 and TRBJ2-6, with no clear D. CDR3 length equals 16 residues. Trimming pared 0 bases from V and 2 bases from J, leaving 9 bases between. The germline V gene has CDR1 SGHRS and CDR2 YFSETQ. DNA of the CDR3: TGCGCCAGCAGCTTGGCCATAACAGCTGGGGCCAACGTCCTGACTTTC. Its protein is CASSLAITAGANVLTF.

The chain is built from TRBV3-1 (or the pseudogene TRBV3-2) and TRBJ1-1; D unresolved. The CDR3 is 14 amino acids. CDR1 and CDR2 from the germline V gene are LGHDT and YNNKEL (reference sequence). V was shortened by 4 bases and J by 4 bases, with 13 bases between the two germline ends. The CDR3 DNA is TGTGCCAGCAGCCTTCAGGATTGGGGCACTGAAGCTTTCTTT. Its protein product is CASSLQDWGTEAFF.

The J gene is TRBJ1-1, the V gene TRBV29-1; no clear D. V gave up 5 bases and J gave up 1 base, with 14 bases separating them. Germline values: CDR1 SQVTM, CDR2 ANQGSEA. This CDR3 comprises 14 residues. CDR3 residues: CSVPRRGKNTEAFF. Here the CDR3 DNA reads TGCAGCGTTCCAAGGCGGGGAAAGAACACTGAAGCTTTCTTT.

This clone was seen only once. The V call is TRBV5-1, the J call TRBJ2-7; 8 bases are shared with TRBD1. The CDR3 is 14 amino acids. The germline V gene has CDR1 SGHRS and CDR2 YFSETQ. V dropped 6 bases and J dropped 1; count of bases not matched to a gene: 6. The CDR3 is CASTHRDRSYEQYF. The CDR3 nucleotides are TGCGCCAGCACGCACCGGGACAGGTCCTACGAGCAGTACTTC.

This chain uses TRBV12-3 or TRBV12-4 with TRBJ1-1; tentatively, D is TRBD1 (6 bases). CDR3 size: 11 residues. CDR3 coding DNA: TGTGCTACGGACAGGAACACTGAAGCTTTCTTT. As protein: CATDRNTEAFF.

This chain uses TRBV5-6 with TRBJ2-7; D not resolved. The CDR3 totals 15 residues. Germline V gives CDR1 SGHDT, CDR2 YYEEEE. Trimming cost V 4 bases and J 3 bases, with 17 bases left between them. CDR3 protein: CASSPGPGAVYEQYF. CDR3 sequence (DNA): TGTGCCAGCAGCCCCGGGCCGGGTGCAGTCTACGAGCAGTACTTC.

In DNA form, the CDR3 reads TGTGCCAGTAGTAAAACTAGCGGGGGGGCCACAGATACGCAGTATTTT. Encoded protein: CASSKTSGGATDTQYF. This chain uses TRBV19 with TRBJ2-3, with 13 bases identical to TRBD2. Germline V gene data show CDR1 as LNHDA and CDR2 as SQIVND (reference sequence). The CDR3 runs to 16 residues. J was trimmed by 2 bases and V by 4 bases; bases with no gene match: 3.

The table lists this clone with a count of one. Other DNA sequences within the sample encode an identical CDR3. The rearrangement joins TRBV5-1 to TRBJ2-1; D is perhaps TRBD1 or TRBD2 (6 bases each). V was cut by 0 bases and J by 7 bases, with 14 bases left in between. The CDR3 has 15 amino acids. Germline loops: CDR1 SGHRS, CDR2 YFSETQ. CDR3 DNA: TGCGCCAGCAGCTTGGCCGGTGGGGGGCTGAATGAGCAGTTCTTC. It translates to CASSLAGGGLNEQFF.

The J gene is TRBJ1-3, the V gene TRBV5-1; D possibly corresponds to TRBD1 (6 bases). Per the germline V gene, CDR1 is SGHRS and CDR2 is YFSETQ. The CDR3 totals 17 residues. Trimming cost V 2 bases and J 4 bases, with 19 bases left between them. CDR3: CASSLLEGRGPGNTIYF. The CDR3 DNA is TGCGCCAGCAGCTTATTAGAGGGCAGGGGTCCAGGAAACACCATATATTTT.

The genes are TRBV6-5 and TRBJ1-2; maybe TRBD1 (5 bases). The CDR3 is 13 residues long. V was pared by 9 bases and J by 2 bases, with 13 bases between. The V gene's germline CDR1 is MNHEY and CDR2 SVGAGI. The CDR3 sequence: CASRGRRNYGYTF. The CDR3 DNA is TGTGCCAGTAGGGGACGGCGGAACTATGGCTACACCTTC.

CDR3 DNA: TGTGCCAGCAGTTACTCGACAGGCGGAAGAGGCTACACCTTC. As protein: CASSYSTGGRGYTF. The rearrangement links TRBV6-5 to TRBJ1-2; weak D call: TRBD1 (6 bases). Germline loops: CDR1 MNHEY, CDR2 SVGAGI. This CDR3 is 14 amino acids long. With 0 bases removed from V and 8 bases from J, the gap between germline ends came to 13 bases.

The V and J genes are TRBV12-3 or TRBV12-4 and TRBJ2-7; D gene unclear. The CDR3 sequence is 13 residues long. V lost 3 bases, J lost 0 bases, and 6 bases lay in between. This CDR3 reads CASSFHASYEQYF. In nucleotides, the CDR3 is TGTGCCAGCAGTTTCCACGCCTCCTACGAGCAGTACTTC.

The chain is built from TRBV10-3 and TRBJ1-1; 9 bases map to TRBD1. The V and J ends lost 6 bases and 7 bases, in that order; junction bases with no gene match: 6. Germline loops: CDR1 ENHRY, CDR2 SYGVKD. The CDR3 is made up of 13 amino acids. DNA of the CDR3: TGTGCCATCAGAGGACAGGGGCCGATTGAAGCTTTCTTT. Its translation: CAIRGQGPIEAFF.

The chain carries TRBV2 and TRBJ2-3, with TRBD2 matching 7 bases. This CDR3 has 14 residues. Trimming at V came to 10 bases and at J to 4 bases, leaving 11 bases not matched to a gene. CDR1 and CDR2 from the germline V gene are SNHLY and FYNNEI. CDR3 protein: CATRLASGSDTQYF. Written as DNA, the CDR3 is TGTGCCACCAGGTTGGCTAGCGGTTCAGATACGCAGTATTTT.